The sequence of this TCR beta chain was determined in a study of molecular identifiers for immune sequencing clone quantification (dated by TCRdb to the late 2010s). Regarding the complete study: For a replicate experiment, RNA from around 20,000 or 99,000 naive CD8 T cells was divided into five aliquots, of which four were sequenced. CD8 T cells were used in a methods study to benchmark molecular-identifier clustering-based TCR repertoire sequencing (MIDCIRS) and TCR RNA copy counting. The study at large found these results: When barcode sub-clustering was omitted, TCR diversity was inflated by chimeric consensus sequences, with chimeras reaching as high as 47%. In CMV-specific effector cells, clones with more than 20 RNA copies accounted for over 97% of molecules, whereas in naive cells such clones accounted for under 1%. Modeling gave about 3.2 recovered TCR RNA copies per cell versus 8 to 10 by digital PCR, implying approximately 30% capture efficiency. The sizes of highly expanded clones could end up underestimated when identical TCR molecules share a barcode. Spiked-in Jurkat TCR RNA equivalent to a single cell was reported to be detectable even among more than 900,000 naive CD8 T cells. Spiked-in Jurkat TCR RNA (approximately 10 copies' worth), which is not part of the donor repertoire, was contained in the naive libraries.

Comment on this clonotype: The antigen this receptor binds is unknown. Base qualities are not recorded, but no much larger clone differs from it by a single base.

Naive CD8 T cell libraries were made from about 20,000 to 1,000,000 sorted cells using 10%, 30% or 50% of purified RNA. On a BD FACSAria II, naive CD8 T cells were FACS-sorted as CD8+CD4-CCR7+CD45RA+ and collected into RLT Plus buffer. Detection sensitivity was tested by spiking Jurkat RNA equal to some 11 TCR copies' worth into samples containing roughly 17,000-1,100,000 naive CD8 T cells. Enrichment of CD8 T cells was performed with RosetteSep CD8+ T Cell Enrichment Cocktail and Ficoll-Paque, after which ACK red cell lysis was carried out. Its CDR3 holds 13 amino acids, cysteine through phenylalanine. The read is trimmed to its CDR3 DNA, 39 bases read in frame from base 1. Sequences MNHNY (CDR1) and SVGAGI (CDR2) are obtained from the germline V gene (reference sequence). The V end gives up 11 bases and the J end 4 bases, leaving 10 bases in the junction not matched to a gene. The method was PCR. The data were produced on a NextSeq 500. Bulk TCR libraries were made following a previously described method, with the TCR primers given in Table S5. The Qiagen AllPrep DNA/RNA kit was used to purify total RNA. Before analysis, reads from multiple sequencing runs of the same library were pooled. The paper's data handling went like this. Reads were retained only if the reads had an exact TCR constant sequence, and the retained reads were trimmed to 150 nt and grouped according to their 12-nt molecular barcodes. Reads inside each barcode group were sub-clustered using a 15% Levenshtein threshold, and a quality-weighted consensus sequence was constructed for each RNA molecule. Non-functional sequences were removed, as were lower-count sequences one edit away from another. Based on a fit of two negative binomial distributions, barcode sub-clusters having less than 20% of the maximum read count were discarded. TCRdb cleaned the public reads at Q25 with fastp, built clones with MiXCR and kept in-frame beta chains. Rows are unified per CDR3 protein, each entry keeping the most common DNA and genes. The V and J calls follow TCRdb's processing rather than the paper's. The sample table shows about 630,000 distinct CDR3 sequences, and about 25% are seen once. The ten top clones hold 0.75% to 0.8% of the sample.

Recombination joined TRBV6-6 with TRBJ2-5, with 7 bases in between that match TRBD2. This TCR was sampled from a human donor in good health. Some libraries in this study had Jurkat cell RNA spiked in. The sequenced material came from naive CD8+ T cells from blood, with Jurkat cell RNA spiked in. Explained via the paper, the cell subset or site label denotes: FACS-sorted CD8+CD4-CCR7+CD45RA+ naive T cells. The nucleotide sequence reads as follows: TGTGCCCCATGGTGCGGGAGTCGAGAGACCCAGTACTTC. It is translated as CAPWCGSRETQYF.